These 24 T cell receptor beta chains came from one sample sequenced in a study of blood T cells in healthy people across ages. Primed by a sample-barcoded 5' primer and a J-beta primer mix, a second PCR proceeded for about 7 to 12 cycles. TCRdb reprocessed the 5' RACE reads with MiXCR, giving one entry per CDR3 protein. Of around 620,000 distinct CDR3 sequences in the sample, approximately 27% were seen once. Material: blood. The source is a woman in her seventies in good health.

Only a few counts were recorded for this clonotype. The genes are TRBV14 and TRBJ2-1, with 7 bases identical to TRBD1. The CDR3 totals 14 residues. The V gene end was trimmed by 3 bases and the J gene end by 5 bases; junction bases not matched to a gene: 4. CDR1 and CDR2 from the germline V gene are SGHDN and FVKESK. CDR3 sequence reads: CASSHLDRDNEQFF. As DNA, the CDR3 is TGTGCCAGCAGCCACCTCGACAGGGACAATGAGCAGTTCTTC.

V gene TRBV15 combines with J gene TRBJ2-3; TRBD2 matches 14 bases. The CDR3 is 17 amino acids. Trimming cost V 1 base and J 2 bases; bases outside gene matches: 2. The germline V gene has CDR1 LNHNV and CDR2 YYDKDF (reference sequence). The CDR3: CATSRGTSGGYTDTQYF. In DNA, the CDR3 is TGTGCCACCAGCAGAGGGACTAGCGGGGGGTACACAGATACGCAGTATTTT.

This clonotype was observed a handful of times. The CDR3 bases are TGTGCCAGCGGCCCTCACAGCTACAATGAGCAGTTCTTC. It is translated as CASGPHSYNEQFF. V gene TRBV12-3 or TRBV12-4 combines with J gene TRBJ2-1; D not resolved. Trimming shortened V by 8 bases and J by 3 bases, and 11 bases separated the two germline ends. The CDR3 has 13 residues.

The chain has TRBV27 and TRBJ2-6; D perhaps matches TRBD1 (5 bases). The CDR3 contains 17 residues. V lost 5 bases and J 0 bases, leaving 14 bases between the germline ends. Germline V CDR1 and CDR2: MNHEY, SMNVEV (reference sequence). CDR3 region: CASSRQFADSGANVLTF. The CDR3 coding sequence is TGTGCCAGCAGTCGACAGTTCGCTGACTCTGGGGCCAACGTCCTGACTTTC.

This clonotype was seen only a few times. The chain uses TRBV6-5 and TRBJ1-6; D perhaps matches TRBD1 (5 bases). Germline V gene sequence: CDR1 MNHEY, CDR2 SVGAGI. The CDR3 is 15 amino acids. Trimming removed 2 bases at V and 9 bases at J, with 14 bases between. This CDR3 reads CASSYQGTRGSPLHF. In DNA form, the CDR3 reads TGTGCCAGCAGTTACCAAGGGACCCGTGGTTCACCCCTCCACTTT.

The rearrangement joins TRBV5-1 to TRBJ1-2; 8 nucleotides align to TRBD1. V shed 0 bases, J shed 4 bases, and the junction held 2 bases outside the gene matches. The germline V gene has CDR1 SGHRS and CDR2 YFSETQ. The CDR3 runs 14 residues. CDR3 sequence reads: CASSLDRGTYGYTF. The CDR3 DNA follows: TGCGCCAGCAGCTTGGACAGGGGGACCTATGGCTACACCTTC.

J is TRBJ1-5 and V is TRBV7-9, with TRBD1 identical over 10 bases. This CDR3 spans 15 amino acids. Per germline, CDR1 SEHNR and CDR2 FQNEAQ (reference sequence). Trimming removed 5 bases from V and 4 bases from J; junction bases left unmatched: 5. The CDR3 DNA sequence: TGTGCCAGCAGCACCGGGACAGGGGTTAATCAGCCCCAGCATTTT. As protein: CASSTGTGVNQPQHF.

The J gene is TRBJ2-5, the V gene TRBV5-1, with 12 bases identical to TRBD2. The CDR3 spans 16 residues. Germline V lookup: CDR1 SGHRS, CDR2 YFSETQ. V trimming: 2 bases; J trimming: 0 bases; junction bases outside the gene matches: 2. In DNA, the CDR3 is TGCGCCAGCAGCTTAGGACTAGCGGGATACCAAGAGACCCAGTACTTC. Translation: CASSLGLAGYQETQYF.

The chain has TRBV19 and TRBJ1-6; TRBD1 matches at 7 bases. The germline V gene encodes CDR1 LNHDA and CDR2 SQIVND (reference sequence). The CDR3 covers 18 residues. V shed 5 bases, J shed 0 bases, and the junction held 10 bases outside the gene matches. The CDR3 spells CASSSPTGLSSYNSPLHF. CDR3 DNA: TGTGCCAGTAGTTCCCCGACAGGGTTGAGCTCCTATAATTCACCCCTCCACTTT.

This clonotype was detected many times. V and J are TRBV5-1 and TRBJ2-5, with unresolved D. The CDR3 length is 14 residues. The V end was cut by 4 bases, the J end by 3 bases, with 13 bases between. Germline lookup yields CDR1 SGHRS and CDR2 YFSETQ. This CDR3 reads CASSHGTPEETQYF. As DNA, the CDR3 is TGCGCCAGCAGCCATGGAACACCAGAAGAGACCCAGTACTTC.

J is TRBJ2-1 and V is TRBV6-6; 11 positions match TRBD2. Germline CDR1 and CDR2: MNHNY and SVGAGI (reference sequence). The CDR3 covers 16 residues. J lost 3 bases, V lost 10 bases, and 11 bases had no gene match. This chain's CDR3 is CATEGRTSGHYNEQFF. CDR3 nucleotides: TGTGCCACCGAGGGCCGGACTAGCGGGCACTACAATGAGCAGTTCTTC.

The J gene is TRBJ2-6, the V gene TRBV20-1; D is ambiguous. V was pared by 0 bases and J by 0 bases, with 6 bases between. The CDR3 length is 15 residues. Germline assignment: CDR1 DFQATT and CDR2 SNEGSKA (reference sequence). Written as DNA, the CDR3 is TGCAGTGCTAGAGATCTCCGCTCTGGGGCCAACGTCCTGACTTTC. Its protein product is CSARDLRSGANVLTF.

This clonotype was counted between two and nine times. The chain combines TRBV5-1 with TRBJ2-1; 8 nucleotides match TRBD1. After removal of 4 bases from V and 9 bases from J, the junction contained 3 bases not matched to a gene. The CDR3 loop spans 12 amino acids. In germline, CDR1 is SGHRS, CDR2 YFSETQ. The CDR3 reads CASSTTGGEQFF. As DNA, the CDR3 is TGCGCCAGCAGCACCACAGGGGGTGAGCAGTTCTTC.

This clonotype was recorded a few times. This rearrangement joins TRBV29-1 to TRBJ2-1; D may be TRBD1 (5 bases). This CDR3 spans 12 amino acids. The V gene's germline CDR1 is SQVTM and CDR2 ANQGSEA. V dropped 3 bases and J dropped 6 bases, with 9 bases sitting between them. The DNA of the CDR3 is TGCAGCGTTGAGGGTGGGGCCAATGAGCAGTTCTTC. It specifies CSVEGGANEQFF.

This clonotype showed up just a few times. Here the CDR3 reads CASSSPGSNSGANVLTF. In DNA form, the CDR3 reads TGTGCCAGCAGTTCCCCTGGCAGCAACTCTGGGGCCAACGTCCTGACTTTC. The chain joins TRBV7-9 to TRBJ2-6; the D is unclear. The V end was cut by 6 bases, the J end by 0 bases, with 15 bases between. CDR1 and CDR2 from the germline V gene are SEHNR and FQNEAQ (reference sequence). This CDR3 has 17 amino acids. The complete variable domain, with remaining parts taken from reference TRBV7-9 and TRBJ2-6, reads DTGVSQNPRHKITKRGQNVTFRCDPISEHNRLYWYRQTLGQGPEFLTYFQNEAQLEKSRLLSDRFSAERPKGSFSTLEIQRTEQGDSAMYLCASSSPGSNSGANVLTFGAGSRLTVL.

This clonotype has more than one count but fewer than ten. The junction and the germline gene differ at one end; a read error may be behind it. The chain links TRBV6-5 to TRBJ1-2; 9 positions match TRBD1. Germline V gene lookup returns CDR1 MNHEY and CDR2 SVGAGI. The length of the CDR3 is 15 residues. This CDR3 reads CASSYSGQGGYGNTF. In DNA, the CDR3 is TGTGCCAGCAGTTACTCGGGACAGGGTGGCTATGGCAACACCTTC.

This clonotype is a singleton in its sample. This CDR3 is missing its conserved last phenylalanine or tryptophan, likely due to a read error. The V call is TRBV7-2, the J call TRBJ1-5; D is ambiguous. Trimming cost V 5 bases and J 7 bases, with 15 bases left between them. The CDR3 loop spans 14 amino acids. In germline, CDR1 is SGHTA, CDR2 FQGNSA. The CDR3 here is CASSLLFSGQPQHL. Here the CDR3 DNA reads TGTGCCAGCAGCCTTCTCTTCTCTGGGCAGCCCCAGCATCTT.

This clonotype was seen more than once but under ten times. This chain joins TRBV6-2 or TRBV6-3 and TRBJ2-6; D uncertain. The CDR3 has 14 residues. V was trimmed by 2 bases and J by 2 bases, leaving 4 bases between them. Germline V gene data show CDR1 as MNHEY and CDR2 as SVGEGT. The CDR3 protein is CASSYGTGANVLTF. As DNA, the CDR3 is TGTGCCAGCAGTTACGGTACTGGGGCCAACGTCCTGACTTTC.

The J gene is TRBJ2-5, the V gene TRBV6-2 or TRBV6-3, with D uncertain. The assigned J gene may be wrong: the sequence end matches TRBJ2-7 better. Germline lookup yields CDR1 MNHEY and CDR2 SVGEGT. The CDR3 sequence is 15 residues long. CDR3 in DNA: TGTGCCAGCAGTTACCAGCGTGACGGCTCCTACGAGCAGTACTTC. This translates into CASSYQRDGSYEQYF.

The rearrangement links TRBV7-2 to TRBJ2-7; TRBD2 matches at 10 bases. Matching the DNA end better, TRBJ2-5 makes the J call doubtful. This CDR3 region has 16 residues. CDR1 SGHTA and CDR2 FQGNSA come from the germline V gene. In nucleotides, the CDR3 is TGTGCCAGCAGCCCCCGCGGGAGCGGGGGGGTTGGGACCCAGTACTTC. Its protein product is CASSPRGSGGVGTQYF.

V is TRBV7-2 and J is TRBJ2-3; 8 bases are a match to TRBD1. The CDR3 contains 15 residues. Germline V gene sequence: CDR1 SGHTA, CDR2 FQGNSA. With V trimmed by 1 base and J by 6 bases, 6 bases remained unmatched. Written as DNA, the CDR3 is TGTGCCAGCAGCTTAGGGACAGGGCAACAGGATACGCAGTATTTT. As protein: CASSLGTGQQDTQYF. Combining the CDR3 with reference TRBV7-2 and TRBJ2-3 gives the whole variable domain GAGVSQSPSNKVTEKGKDVELRCDPISGHTALYWYRQSLGQGLEFLIYFQGNSAPDKSGLPSDRFSAERTGGSVSTLTIQRTQQEDSAVYLCASSLGTGQQDTQYFGPGTRLTVL.

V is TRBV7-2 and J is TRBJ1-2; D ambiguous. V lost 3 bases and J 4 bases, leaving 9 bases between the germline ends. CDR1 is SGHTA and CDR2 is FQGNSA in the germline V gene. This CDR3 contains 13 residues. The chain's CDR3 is CASSFGLIYGYTF. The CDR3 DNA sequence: TGTGCCAGCAGCTTTGGGCTGATCTATGGCTACACCTTC.

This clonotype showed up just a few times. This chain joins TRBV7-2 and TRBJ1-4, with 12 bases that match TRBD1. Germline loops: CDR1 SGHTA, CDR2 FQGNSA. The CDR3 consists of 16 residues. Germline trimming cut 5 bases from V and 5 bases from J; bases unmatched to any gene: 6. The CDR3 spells CASSTGTGGGNEKLFF. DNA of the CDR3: TGTGCCAGCAGCACCGGGACAGGGGGCGGGAATGAAAAACTGTTTTTT.

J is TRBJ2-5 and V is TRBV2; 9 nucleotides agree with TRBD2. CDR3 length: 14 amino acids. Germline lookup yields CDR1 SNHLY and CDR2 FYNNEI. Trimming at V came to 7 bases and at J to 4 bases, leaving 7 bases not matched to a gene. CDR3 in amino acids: CASIKGTSLETQYF. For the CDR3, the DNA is TGTGCCAGCATCAAGGGGACTAGCCTAGAGACCCAGTACTTC.